Each of the 19 T cell receptor beta chains below was sequenced from the same sample in a study of T cell responses to AZD1222 COVID-19 vaccine. Sequencing was performed with immunoSEQ multiplex PCR; in TCRdb, only in-frame clones are kept and a portion is missing. The sample includes 150,000 to 200,000 clones, around 90% of them seen just once. The sample in question was peripheral blood, obtained on day 0 of AZD1222 vaccination. Receptors originate from an adult in good health.

V is TRBV4-1 and J is TRBJ1-5; 7 bases map to TRBD1. The CDR3 extends over 14 amino acids. Germline V gives CDR1 MGHRA, CDR2 YSYEKL. The V and J ends lost 5 bases and 3 bases, in that order; junction bases with no gene match: 4. CDR3 in amino acids: CASSLTGSNQPQHF. The CDR3 DNA sequence: TGCGCCAGCAGCTTGACAGGGTCCAATCAGCCCCAGCATTTT.

The chain uses TRBV19 and TRBJ2-3, with 10 bases fitting TRBD2. In germline, CDR1 is LNHDA, CDR2 SQIVND (reference sequence). The CDR3 consists of 15 residues. The ends lost 1 base at V and 4 bases at J; junction bases unmatched: 2. The CDR3 region is CASSIAGTSADTQYF. The CDR3 nucleotides are TGTGCCAGTAGTATAGCCGGGACTAGCGCAGATACGCAGTATTTT.

V is TRBV12-5 and J is TRBJ2-1; TRBD1 matches 12 bases. The CDR3 has 18 amino acids. The J segment lost 10 bases and the V segment lost 2 bases, leaving 15 bases of the junction unmatched. Germline-derived CDR1 and CDR2 are LGHNT and FRNRAP. DNA for the CDR3: TGTGCTAGTGGTTTGTCTCCCCCGGGACAGGGGGCGCGATGGGAGCAGTTCTTC. Translation: CASGLSPPGQGARWEQFF.

This clone was detected once. The gene calls are TRBV2 and TRBJ1-2; D possibly corresponds to TRBD1 (5 bases). The germline CDR1 and CDR2 sequences are SNHLY and FYNNEI. Trimming removed 7 bases from V and 3 bases from J, with 21 bases in between. The CDR3 runs 16 residues. The CDR3 region has the DNA TGTGCCAGCAACGGTGGGGACCAGAAATCGGACTATGGCTACACCTTC. Translated, it gives CASNGGDQKSDYGYTF.

The chain employs TRBV29-1 and TRBJ2-7; D possibly corresponds to TRBD1 (5 bases). This CDR3 is 11 amino acids long. The V and J ends lost 7 bases and 6 bases respectively, with 13 bases between them. Germline CDR1 reads SQVTM; CDR2 reads ANQGSEA. DNA of the CDR3: TGCAGCGGAACCGGACATAGCGAGCAGTACTTC. Translation: CSGTGHSEQYF.

V gene TRBV6-5 combines with J gene TRBJ2-7; D might be TRBD2 (6 bases). This CDR3 has 14 amino acids. The V gene lost 7 bases and the J gene lost 3 bases, with 16 bases spanning the gap. Germline assignment: CDR1 MNHEY and CDR2 SVGAGI. The CDR3 coding sequence is TGTGCCAGCACCGACCGGGGGATTGGCTACGAGCAGTACTTC. It yields the protein CASTDRGIGYEQYF.

The chain combines TRBV5-5 with TRBJ1-2, with D possibly matching TRBD1 (5 bases). The germline V and J ends were trimmed by 0 bases and 4 bases, with 10 bases remaining between them. Germline V CDR1 and CDR2: SGHKS, YYEKEE (reference sequence). The CDR3 consists of 14 residues. CDR3 bases: TGTGCCAGCAGCTTGGCTGGGACCCGCTATGGCTACACCTTC. Translated: CASSLAGTRYGYTF. Full variable domain (rest looked up from reference TRBV5-5 and TRBJ1-2): DAGVTQSPTHLIKTRGQQVTLRCSPISGHKSVSWYQQVLGQGPQFIFQYYEKEERGRGNFPDRFSARQFPNYSSELNVNALLLGDSALYLCASSLAGTRYGYTFGSGTRLTVV.

The rearrangement uses TRBV18 and TRBJ1-1; no definite D call. The germline V and J ends were trimmed by 0 bases and 2 bases, with 10 bases remaining between them. The V gene's germline CDR1 is KGHSH and CDR2 LQKENI. There are 15 residues in the CDR3. The CDR3: CASSPPSTANTEAFF. CDR3 bases: TGTGCCAGCTCACCACCGAGTACAGCCAACACTGAAGCTTTCTTT.

The CDR3 loop is CASSPRRQGGNIQYF. For the CDR3, the DNA is TGTGCCAGCTCACCACGGCGTCAGGGGGGAAACATTCAGTACTTC. This chain joins TRBV18 and TRBJ2-4; possibly TRBD1 for D (7 bases). Germline CDR1 KGHSH, CDR2 LQKENI. Trimming took 1 base from V and 6 from J, leaving 13 bases between them. CDR3 size: 15 residues.

Regarding this clone: A junction end diverges from the germline sequence, so it may reflect a read error. The CDR3 reads CASSPSGQRPWDF. The CDR3 DNA follows: TGTGCCAGCTCACCAAGCGGACAGCGCCCTTGGGACTTC. V and J are TRBV18 and TRBJ2-5, with D possibly TRBD1 on 6 matching bases. Germline CDR1 KGHSH, CDR2 LQKENI. The CDR3 length is 13 residues.

The V call is TRBV5-8, the J call TRBJ2-2, with D possibly being TRBD1 (5 bases). CDR3 length: 14 amino acids. Germline V CDR1 and CDR2: SGHTS, YDEGEE. V lost 4 bases to trimming and J lost 5 bases, with 12 bases between them. The CDR3 region is CASSRIQGTGELFF. The CDR3 DNA reads TGTGCCAGCAGCCGAATCCAGGGTACCGGGGAGCTGTTTTTT.

The rearrangement uses TRBV24-1 and TRBJ2-5, with D tentatively TRBD1 (5 bases). Trimming cost V 3 bases and J 1 base, with 14 bases left between them. The CDR3 is made up of 16 amino acids. Germline loops: CDR1 KGHDR, CDR2 SFDVKD. For the CDR3, the DNA is TGTGCCACCAGTGATCCTAGTGAAGGGGTCCAAGAGACCCAGTACTTC. Amino acid sequence: CATSDPSEGVQETQYF.

J is TRBJ1-4 and V is TRBV7-2; D possibly corresponds to TRBD1 (5 bases). The V and J ends lost 4 bases and 0 bases respectively, with 15 bases between them. This CDR3 is 17 amino acids long. Germline loops: CDR1 SGHTA, CDR2 FQGNSA. The CDR3 reads CASSYRGTPATNEKLFF. DNA for the CDR3: TGTGCCAGCAGCTATCGCGGGACGCCTGCAACTAATGAAAAACTGTTTTTT.

The rearrangement links TRBV4-1 to TRBJ2-7; possibly TRBD2 for D (6 bases). Germline lookup yields CDR1 MGHRA and CDR2 YSYEKL. This CDR3 is built from 15 residues. V lost 1 base and J lost 0, with 10 bases in between. The CDR3 DNA is TGCGCCAGCAGCCAAGCTCCCGGGAGCTCCTACGAGCAGTACTTC. Encoded protein: CASSQAPGSSYEQYF.

This chain uses TRBV4-2 with TRBJ2-7; 10 bases align to TRBD1. The V segment lost 4 bases and the J segment 3 bases; nucleotides outside the gene matches: 6. Germline V gene lookup returns CDR1 LGHNA and CDR2 YNFKEQ. The CDR3 consists of 15 residues. The CDR3 here is CASSLKRTGGYEQYF. The CDR3 DNA reads TGTGCCAGCAGCCTCAAACGGACAGGGGGCTACGAGCAGTACTTC.

The chain employs TRBV7-9 and TRBJ2-7, with TRBD2 matching 7 bases. In germline, CDR1 is SEHNR, CDR2 FQNEAQ (reference sequence). The CDR3 runs to 12 residues. V dropped 7 bases and J dropped 2; count of bases not matched to a gene: 2. The CDR3 loop is CASTSGTYEQYF. The CDR3 DNA sequence: TGTGCCAGCACTAGCGGAACCTACGAGCAGTACTTC.

This chain joins TRBV28 and TRBJ1-1; 11 nucleotides align to TRBD1. Germline V gene lookup returns CDR1 MDHEN and CDR2 SYDVKM. The CDR3 sequence is 16 residues long. Trimming removed 5 bases from V and 7 bases from J; junction bases left unmatched: 12. The CDR3 DNA reads as TGTGCCAGCAGTCTGACTGGACAGGGGGCGCGTGGTGAAGCTTTCTTT. Protein sequence: CASSLTGQGARGEAFF. The full variable domain, completed using reference TRBV28 and TRBJ1-1, is DVKVTQSSRYLVKRTGEKVFLECVQDMDHENMFWYRQDPGLGLRLIYFSYDVKMKEKGDIPEGYSVSREKKERFSLILESASTNQTSMYLCASSLTGQGARGEAFFGQGTRLTVV.

This chain uses TRBV9 with TRBJ2-1, with 13 bases matching TRBD2. The CDR3 loop spans 16 amino acids. Germline V lookup: CDR1 SGDLS, CDR2 YYNGEE. Losses at the gene ends were 2 bases for V and 6 bases for J; bases not matched to a gene: 5. DNA of the CDR3: TGTGCCAGCAGCGTCTCCAGACTAGCGGGAGGCAATGAGCAGTTCTTC. It is translated as CASSVSRLAGGNEQFF.

The V call is TRBV30, the J call TRBJ1-4; D gene ambiguous. The CDR3 extends over 18 amino acids. CDR1 is GTSNPN and CDR2 is SVGIG in the germline V gene (reference sequence). Trimming removed 3 bases at V and 0 bases at J, with 20 bases between. CDR3 protein: CAWSALRTLPATNEKLFF. CDR3 nucleotides: TGTGCCTGGAGCGCTCTTAGGACCTTACCGGCAACTAATGAAAAACTGTTTTTT.